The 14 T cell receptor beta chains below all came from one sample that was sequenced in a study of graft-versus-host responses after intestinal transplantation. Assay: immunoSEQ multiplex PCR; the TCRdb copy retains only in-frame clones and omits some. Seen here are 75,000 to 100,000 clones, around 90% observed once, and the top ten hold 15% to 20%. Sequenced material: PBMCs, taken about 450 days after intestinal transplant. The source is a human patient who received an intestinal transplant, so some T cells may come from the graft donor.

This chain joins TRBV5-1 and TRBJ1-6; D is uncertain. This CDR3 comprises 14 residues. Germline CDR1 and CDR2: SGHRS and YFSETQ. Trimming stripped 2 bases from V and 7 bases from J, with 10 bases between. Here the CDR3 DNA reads TGCGCCAGCAGCTTAGGGCTGGAAAATTCACCCCTCCACTTT. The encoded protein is CASSLGLENSPLHF.

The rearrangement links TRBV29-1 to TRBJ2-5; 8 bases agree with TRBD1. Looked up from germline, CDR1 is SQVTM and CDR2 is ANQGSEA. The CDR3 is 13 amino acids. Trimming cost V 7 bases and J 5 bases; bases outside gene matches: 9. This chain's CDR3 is CSDQDRAVETQYF. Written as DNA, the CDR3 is TGCAGCGACCAGGACAGGGCGGTGGAGACCCAGTACTTC.

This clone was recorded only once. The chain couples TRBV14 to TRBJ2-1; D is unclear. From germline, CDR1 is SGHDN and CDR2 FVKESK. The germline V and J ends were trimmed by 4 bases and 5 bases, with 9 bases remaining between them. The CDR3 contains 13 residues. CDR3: CASSPPGDNEQFF. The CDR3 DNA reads TGTGCCAGCAGCCCCCCAGGAGACAATGAGCAGTTCTTC.

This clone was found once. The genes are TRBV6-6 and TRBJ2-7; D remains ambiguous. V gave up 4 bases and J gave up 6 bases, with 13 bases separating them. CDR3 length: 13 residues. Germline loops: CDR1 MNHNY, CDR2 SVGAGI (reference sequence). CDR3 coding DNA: TGTGCCAGCAGTTCCCCACAAGGTGCCGAGCAGTACTTC. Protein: CASSSPQGAEQYF.

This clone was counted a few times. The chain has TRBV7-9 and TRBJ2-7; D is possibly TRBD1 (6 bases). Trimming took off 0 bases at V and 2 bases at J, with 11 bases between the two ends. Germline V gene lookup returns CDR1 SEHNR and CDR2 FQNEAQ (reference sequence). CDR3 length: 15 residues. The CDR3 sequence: CASSLAATGPYEQYF. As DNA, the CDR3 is TGTGCCAGCAGCTTAGCCGCGACAGGACCCTACGAGCAGTACTTC.

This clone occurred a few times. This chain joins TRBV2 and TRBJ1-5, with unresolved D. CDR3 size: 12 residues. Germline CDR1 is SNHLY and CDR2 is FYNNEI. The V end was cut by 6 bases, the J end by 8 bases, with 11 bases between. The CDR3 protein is CASRWGLEPQHF. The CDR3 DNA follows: TGTGCCAGCAGGTGGGGTCTAGAGCCCCAGCATTTT.

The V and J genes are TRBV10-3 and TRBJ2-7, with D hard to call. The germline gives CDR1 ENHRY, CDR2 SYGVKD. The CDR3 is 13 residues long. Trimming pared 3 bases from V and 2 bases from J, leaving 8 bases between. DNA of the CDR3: TGTGCCATCAGTGATCCAGCCGCCTACGAGCAGTACTTC. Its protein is CAISDPAAYEQYF.

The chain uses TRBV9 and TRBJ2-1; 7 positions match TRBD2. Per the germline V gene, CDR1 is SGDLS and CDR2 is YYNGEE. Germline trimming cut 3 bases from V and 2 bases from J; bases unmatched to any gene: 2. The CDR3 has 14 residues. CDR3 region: CASSEGLPYNEQFF. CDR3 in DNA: TGTGCCAGCAGCGAGGGACTACCCTACAATGAGCAGTTCTTC. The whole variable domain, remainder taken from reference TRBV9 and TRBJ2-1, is DSGVTQTPKHLITATGQRVTLRCSPRSGDLSVYWYQQSLDQGLQFLIQYYNGEERAKGNILERFSAQQFPDLHSELNLSSLELGDSALYFCASSEGLPYNEQFFGPGTRLTVL.

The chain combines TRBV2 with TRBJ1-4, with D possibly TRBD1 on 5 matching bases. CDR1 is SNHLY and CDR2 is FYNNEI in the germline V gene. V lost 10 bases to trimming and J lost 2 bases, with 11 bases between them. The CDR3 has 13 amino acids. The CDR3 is CATDGGTNEKLFF. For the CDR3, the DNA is TGTGCCACCGACGGGGGTACTAATGAAAAACTGTTTTTT.

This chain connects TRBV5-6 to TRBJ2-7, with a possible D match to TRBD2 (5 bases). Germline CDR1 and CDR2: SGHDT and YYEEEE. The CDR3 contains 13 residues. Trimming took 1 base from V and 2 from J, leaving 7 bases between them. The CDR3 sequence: CASSLWRAYEQYF. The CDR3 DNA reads TGTGCCAGCAGCTTGTGGCGGGCCTACGAGCAGTACTTC.

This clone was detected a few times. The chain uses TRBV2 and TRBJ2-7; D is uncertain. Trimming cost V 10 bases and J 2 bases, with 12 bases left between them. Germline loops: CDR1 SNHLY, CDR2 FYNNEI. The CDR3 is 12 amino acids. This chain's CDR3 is CATTRTTYEQYF. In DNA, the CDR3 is TGTGCCACGACTCGGACGACCTACGAGCAGTACTTC.

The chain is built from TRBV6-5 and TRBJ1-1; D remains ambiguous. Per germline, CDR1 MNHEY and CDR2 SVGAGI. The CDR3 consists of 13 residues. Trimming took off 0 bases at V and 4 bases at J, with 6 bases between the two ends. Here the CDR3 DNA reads TGTGCCAGCAGTTACTCGTGGGTCACTGAAGCTTTCTTT. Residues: CASSYSWVTEAFF.

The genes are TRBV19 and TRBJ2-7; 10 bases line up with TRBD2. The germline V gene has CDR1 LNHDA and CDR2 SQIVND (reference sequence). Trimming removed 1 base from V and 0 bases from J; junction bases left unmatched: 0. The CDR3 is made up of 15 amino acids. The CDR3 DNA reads TGTGCCAGTAGTATAGGGACTAGCGGCTCCTACGAGCAGTACTTC. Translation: CASSIGTSGSYEQYF.

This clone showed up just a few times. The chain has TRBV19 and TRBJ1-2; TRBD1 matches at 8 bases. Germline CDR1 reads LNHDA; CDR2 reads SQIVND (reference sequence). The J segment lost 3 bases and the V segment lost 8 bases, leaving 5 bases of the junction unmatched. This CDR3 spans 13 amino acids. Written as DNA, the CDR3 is TGTGCCAGTTCCGGACAGGGCGACTATGGCTACACCTTC. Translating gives CASSGQGDYGYTF.